This T cell receptor beta chain was sequenced in a study of blood T cell repertoires in COVID-19. Study-level information: The samples span acute and convalescent COVID-19 from the United States, Italy and Spain.

Sequencing was performed with immunoSEQ multiplex PCR; in TCRdb, only in-frame clones are kept and a portion is missing. The sample includes some 180,000 clones, 88% of them seen just once. The receptor was derived from a middle-aged man with active or convalescent COVID-19. Sequences were obtained from peripheral blood.

The CDR3 bases are TGCAGCGTCCGCACCATGGGCGACCAGTACAATGAGCAGTTCTTC. Translating it yields CSVRTMGDQYNEQFF. The rearrangement uses TRBV29-1 and TRBJ2-1, with D unresolved. V shed 6 bases and J shed 4 bases, with 19 bases lying between them. Per germline, CDR1 SQVTM and CDR2 ANQGSEA. The CDR3 extends over 15 amino acids.